Here is one TCR beta chain with its context. These data come from a study of Ad26.COV2.S vaccination and SARS-CoV-2 variants. TCRdb keeps only in-frame clones here, not all; method: immunoSEQ multiplex PCR. The sample holds roughly 320,000 clones; just over 85% are singletons and the top ten take 1.9%. Germline V gives CDR1 KGHSH, CDR2 LQKENI. Deletions cut 5 bases from V and 9 bases from J, with 14 bases between. This CDR3 spans 13 amino acids. Treatment defined: over 15 received Ad26.COV2.S at low or high dose, single or two shots; 5 received placebo; per-sample allocation not given. Sample collection was performed on day 63 after the first vaccine or placebo injection.

The material sequenced was peripheral blood, taken in a trial of Ad26.COV2.S vaccine versus placebo. The chain couples TRBV18 to TRBJ1-5; maybe TRBD1 (5 bases). The origin of this receptor is a person aged 18-65 years who received the Ad26.COV2.S COVID-19 vaccine or a placebo. CDR3 region: CASSSQTGGPQHF. The CDR3 DNA reads TGTGCCAGCTCAAGCCAGACTGGGGGGCCCCAGCATTTT.